This T cell receptor (beta chain) emerged from a study of blood T cell repertoires in COVID-19. Germline lookup yields CDR1 MNHNS and CDR2 SASEGT. The ends were cut back, 2 bases at V and 0 bases at J, with 7 bases in the middle. This CDR3 contains 15 residues. Using immunoSEQ multiplex PCR, the repertoire was profiled, and TCRdb retains in-frame clones only, with some absent. The sample gives 25,000 to 30,000 clones, 89% of which show up once; roughly 3% is in the top ten. The sequence came from a human donor in a cohort sampled during active COVID-19. This rearrangement joins TRBV6-1 to TRBJ1-4, with D uncertain. Input material: peripheral blood. The CDR3 protein is CASSERVTTNEKLFF. The CDR3, as DNA: TGTGCCAGCAGTGAACGGGTGACAACTAATGAAAAACTGTTTTTT.